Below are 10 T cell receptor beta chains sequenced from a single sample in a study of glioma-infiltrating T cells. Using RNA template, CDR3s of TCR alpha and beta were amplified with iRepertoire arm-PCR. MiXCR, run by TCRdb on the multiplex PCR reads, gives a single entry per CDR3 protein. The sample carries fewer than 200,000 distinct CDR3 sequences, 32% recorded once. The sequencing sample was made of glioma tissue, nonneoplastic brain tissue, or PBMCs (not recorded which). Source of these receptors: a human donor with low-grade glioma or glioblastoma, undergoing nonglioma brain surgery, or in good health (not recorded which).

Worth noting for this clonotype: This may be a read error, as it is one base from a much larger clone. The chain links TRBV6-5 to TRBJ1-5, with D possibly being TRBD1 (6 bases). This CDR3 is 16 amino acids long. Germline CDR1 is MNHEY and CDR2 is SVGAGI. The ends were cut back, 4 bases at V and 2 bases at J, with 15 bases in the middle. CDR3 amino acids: CASSWGGGVGNQPQHF. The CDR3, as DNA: TGTGCCAGCAGTTGGGGAGGGGGGGTCGGCAATCAGCCCCAGCATTTT.

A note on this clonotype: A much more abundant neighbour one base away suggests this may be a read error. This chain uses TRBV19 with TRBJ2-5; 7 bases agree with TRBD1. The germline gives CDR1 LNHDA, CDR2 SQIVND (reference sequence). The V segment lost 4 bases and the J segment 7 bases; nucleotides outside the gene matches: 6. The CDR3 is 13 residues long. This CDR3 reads CASSTDREGTQYF. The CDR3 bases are TGTGCCAGTAGTACCGACAGGGAAGGGACCCAGTACTTC. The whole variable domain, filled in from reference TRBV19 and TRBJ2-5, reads DGGITQSPKYLFRKEGQNVTLSCEQNLNHDAMYWYRQDPGQGLRLIYYSQIVNDFQKGDIAEGYSVSREKKESFPLTVTSAQKNPTAFYLCASSTDREGTQYFGPGTRLLVL.

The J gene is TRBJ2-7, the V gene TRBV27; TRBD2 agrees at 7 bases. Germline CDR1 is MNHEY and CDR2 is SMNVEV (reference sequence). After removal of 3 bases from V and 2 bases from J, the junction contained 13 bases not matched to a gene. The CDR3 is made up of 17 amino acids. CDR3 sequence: CASSLGQTKGRAYEQYF. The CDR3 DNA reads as TGTGCCAGCAGTTTGGGGCAGACTAAAGGGAGGGCCTACGAGCAGTACTTC.

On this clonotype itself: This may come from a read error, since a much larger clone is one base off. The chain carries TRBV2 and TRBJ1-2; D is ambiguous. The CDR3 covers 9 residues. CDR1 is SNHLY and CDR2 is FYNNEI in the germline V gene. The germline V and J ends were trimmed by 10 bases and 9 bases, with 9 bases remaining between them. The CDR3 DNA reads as TGTGCCACCTCCGAGAGCTACACCTTC. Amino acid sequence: CATSESYTF.

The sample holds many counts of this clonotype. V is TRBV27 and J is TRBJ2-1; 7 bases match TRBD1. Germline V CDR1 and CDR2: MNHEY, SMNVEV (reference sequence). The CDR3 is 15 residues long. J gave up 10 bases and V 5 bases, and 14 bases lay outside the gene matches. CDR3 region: CASSPTGDPWGEQFF. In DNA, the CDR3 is TGTGCCAGCAGTCCCACAGGGGACCCCTGGGGAGAGCAGTTCTTC.

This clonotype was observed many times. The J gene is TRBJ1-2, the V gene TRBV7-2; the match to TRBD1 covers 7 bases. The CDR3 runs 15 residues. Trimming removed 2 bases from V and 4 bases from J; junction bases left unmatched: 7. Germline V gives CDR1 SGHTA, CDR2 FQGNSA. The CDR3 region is CASSLQSGGTYGYTF. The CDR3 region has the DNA TGTGCCAGCAGCTTACAATCAGGGGGGACCTATGGCTACACCTTC.

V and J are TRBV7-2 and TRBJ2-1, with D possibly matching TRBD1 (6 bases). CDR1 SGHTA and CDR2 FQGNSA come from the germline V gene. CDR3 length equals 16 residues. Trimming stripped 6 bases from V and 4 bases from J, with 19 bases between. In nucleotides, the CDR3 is TGTGCCAGCAGTTCCAGGGGTAGAATTTGGTACAATGAGCAGTTCTTC. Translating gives CASSSRGRIWYNEQFF.

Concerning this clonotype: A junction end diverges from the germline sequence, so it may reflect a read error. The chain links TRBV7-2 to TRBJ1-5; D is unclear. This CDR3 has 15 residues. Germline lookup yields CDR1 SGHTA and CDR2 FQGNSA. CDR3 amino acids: CASSQRADPNQPQHF. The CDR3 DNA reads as TGCGCCAGCAGCCAGAGGGCAGACCCCAATCAGCCCCAGCATTTT.

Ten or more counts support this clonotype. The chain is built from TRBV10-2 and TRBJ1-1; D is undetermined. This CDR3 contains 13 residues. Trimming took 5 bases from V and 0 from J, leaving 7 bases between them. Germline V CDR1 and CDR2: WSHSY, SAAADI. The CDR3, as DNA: TGCGCCAGCAGTAGAGCTATGAACACTGAAGCTTTCTTT. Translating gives CASSRAMNTEAFF.

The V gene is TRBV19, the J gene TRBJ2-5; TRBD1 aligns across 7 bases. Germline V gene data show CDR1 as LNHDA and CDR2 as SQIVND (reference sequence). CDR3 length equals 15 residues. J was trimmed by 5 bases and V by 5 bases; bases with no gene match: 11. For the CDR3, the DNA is TGTGCCAGTAGTTCCGGACAGGTGGAAGGGGAGACCCAGTACTTC. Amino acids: CASSSGQVEGETQYF.